This is a list of T cell receptor beta chains from one sample in a study of T cell clonotyping in hematopoietic cell transplantation. Profiled with immunoSEQ multiplex PCR; TCRdb holds only in-frame clones, not every one. The data show about 12,000 clones, with less than 60% seen just once and roughly 9.7% held by the top ten. Sequencing used peripheral blood mononuclear cells. These receptor sequences come from a man aged 50-59 years in good health. Some clones in this sample may be carry-over from other donors' samples. Each CDR3 is given with its conserved first and last residue. Fields, in order: V gene, CDR3 protein.

>TRBV5-4
CASSFDRGATGYTF
>TRBV5-4
CASSSRQGWDEKLFF
>TRBV6-5
CASSPHTDGYGYTF
>TRBV5-1
CASSLAAGLSYEQYF
>TRBV30
CAWRRGQAVANYGYTF
>TRBV29-1
CSVVVGSVGNQPQHF
>TRBV4-2
CASSHVPDEQFF
>TRBV5-1
CASSRTGEGELFF
>TRBV28
CASSLQGGGSNQPQHF
>TRBV6-5
CASSYPTGVSYEQYF
>TRBV4-1
CASSHTTGGDEQYF
>TRBV6-5
CASGGGNQPQHF
>TRBV19
CASSIETGGAYEQYF
>TRBV7-2
CASSSRQDGEQYF
>TRBV30
CAWKDKPYEQYF
>TRBV30
CAWSRRRDFGGYTF
>TRBV11-2
CASSLVRANTEAFF
>TRBV29-1
CSVEALVGNSGEQYF
>TRBV6-5
CASGLRAINYGYTF
>TRBV6-5
CASVGPYGYTF
>TRBV6-5
CASSSRLAGSYEQYF
>TRBV25-1
CASELSRDRGMKLFF
>TRBV25-1
CASSELRVGTEAFF
>TRBV29-1
CSVASGTPTGELFF
>TRBV25-1
CASSGTSGRAAGTDTQYF
>TRBV6-6
CASSYSQGAAQPQHF
>TRBV30
CAWRVTTWDEQFF
>TRBV30
CAWDTGSLEPQHF
>TRBV5-4
CASSLAGGKNEQYF
>TRBV6-5
CASSSFDGYTF
>TRBV14
CASSQGQGVGYGYTF
>TRBV30
CASHGLAGVEQYF
>TRBV29-1
CSAPSDFGSEQYF
>TRBV7-2
CASSRTGNRGYTF
>TRBV5-1
CASSARTGGTEAFF
>TRBV27
CASSTQGAWKFF
>TRBV30
CAWSARRSIIGNTIYF
>TRBV25-1
CASILGNTIYF
>TRBV14
CASSQTGLYGYTF
>TRBV5-8
CASSTQDRTYEQYF
>TRBV29-1
CSVGRDSYEQYF
>TRBV6-5
CASSYSTGANTEAFF
>TRBV29-1
CSVLQGGIVGTQYF